This TCR beta chain was captured in a study of CD8+ T cells in alopecia areata. At the level of the study: Donor skin was harvested from approximately 6-12-month-old C3H/HeJ mice with spontaneous alopecia and grafted onto approximately 7-11-week-old female C3H/HeJ recipients. Findings and caveats of the study: Sequences from scalp samples also cover resident alphabeta T cells of normal skin. More clonal than normal scalp was lesional scalp, particularly alopecia totalis/universalis.

V lost 1 base, J lost 3 bases, and 13 bases lay in between. From germline, CDR1 is MNHDT and CDR2 YYDKIL. This CDR3 is 16 amino acids long. A sort of pooled cutaneous lymph node cells used CD4, CD8alpha, NKG2D, NKG2ACE and other stains. There are many counts of this clone. Its matching antigen is unknown. The gene names here belong to mouse. The read comes to an end 4 residues before the CDR3 does, leaving the germline J gene to fill in the end. Following extraction, RNA underwent reverse transcription to cDNA, which served as the sequencing template. The assay was immunoSEQ multiplex PCR, and TCRdb's table has in-frame clones only and misses some. The sample shows about 270,000 clones, none of them appearing just once.

This TCR was sampled from a C3H/HeJ mouse with alopecia areata. The mouse line has the MHC haplotype H2-k. The chain employs TRBV17 and TRBJ2-1; D is possibly TRBD1 (5 bases). The specimen sequenced was CD4+ T cells sorted from a lymph node. The CDR3 sequence is CASSRGPGRAYAEQFF. Incomplete CDR3 DNA: TGTGCTAGCAGTAGAGGCCCGGGCAGGGCCTATGCT.